This TCR beta chain stems from a study of T cells in Graves' hyperthyroidism and ophthalmopathy. Amplified regions were TCR beta CDR3 sequences from RNA transcripts. The TCR CDR3 first-round RT-PCR relied on the HTBI primer set. Using its own MiXCR run on the multiplex PCR reads, TCRdb lists one record per CDR3 protein. This sample yields about 320,000 distinct CDR3 sequences, of which 16% are seen a single time; roughly 31% belongs to the top ten. Overall study results and limits: Ophthalmopathy onset followed model prediction by a median around six months.

The germline CDR1 and CDR2 sequences are MNHEY and SVGAGI. Trimming pared 0 bases from V and 2 bases from J, leaving 7 bases between. The CDR3 covers 14 residues. Remarks on this clonotype: Antigen specificity is unknown.

V gene TRBV6-5 combines with J gene TRBJ1-2; D ambiguous. The sequence was collected from a man younger than 45 with Graves' hyperthyroidism. The sample was blood. The CDR3 sequence: CASSYSEGNYGYTF. The CDR3 DNA reads TGTGCCAGCAGTTACTCAGAAGGGAACTATGGCTACACCTTC.